This note documents a single TCR beta chain sequence. Its matching antigen is unknown. The sample comes from a study of cytomegalovirus exposure and HLA in healthy donors. Overall study results and limits: Another analysis was done later, and it associated approximately 17,000 TCR beta sequences with HLA alleles at 0.05 false discovery rate.

Trimming cost V 3 bases and J 7 bases; bases outside gene matches: 3. CDR1 is SNHLY and CDR2 is FYNNEI in the germline V gene. This CDR3 has 14 residues. Researchers ran the PCR with 60 Vbeta and 13 Jbeta primers. TCRdb's copy holds only in-frame clones and misses some; the assay was immunoSEQ multiplex PCR. Of roughly 120,000 clones in the sample, approximately 80% were seen once. This sequence was found in a woman aged 40 to 50 in good health and CMV-seropositive. J is TRBJ2-5 and V is TRBV2, with 12 bases identical to TRBD2. The material sequenced was PBMCs. Here the CDR3 DNA reads TGTGCCAGCAGTGACTCTAGCGGGAGGGGGACCCAGTACTTC. It specifies CASSDSSGRGTQYF.